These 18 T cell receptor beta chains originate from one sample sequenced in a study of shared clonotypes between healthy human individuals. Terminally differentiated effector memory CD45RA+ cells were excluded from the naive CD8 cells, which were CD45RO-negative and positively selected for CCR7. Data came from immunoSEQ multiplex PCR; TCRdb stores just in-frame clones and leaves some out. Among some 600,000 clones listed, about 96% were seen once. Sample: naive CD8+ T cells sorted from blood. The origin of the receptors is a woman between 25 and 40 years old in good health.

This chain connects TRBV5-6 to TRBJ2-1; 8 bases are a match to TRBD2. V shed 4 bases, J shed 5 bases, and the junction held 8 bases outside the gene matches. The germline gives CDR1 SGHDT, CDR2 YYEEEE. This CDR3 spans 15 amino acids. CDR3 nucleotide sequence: TGTGCCAGCAGCCCACTAAGCGGGAGTCACAATGAGCAGTTCTTC. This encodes CASSPLSGSHNEQFF. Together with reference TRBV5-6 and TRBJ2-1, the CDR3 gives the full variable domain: DAGVTQSPTHLIKTRGQQVTLRCSPKSGHDTVSWYQQALGQGPQFIFQYYEEEERQRGNFPDRFSGHQFPNYSSELNVNALLLGDSALYLCASSPLSGSHNEQFFGPGTRLTVL.

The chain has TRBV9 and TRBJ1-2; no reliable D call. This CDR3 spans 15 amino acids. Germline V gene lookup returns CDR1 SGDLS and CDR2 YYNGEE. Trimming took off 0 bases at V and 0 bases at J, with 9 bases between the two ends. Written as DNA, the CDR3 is TGTGCCAGCAGCGTAGCCCTCGGACCTAACTATGGCTACACCTTC. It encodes CASSVALGPNYGYTF. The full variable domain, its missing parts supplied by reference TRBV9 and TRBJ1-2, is DSGVTQTPKHLITATGQRVTLRCSPRSGDLSVYWYQQSLDQGLQFLIQYYNGEERAKGNILERFSAQQFPDLHSELNLSSLELGDSALYFCASSVALGPNYGYTFGSGTRLTVV.

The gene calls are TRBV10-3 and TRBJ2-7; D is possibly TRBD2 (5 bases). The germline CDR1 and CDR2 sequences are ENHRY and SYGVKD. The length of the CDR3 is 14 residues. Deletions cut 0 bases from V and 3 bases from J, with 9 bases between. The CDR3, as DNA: TGTGCCATCAGTGAGTCTGGAGACTACTACGAGCAGTACTTC. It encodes CAISESGDYYEQYF.

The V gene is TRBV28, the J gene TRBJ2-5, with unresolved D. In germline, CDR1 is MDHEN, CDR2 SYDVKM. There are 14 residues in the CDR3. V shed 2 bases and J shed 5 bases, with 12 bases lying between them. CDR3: CASSLESQGETQYF. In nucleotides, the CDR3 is TGTGCCAGCAGTTTAGAGTCTCAAGGCGAGACCCAGTACTTC. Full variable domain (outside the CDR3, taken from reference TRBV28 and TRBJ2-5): DVKVTQSSRYLVKRTGEKVFLECVQDMDHENMFWYRQDPGLGLRLIYFSYDVKMKEKGDIPEGYSVSREKKERFSLILESASTNQTSMYLCASSLESQGETQYFGPGTRLLVL.

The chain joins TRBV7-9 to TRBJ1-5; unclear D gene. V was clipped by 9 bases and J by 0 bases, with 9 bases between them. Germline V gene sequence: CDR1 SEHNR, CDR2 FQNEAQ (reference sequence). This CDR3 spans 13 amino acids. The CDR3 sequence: CASTRGSNQPQHF. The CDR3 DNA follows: TGTGCCAGTACTCGCGGTAGCAATCAGCCCCAGCATTTT. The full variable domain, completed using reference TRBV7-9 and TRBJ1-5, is DTGVSQNPRHKITKRGQNVTFRCDPISEHNRLYWYRQTLGQGPEFLTYFQNEAQLEKSRLLSDRFSAERPKGSFSTLEIQRTEQGDSAMYLCASTRGSNQPQHFGDGTRLSIL.

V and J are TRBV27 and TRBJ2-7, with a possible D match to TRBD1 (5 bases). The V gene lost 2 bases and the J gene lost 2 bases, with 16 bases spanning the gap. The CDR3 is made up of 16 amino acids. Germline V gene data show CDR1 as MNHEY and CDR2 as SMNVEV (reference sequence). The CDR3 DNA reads TGTGCCAGCAGTTTAACAGGTTCCCTTGTCACCTACGAGCAGTACTTC. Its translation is CASSLTGSLVTYEQYF.

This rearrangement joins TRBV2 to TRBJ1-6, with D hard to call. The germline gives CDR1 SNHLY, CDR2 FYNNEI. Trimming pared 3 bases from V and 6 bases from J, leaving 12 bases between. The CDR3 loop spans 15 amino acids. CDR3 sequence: CASSDPRVINSPLHF. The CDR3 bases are TGTGCCAGCAGTGACCCACGGGTCATTAATTCACCCCTCCACTTT.

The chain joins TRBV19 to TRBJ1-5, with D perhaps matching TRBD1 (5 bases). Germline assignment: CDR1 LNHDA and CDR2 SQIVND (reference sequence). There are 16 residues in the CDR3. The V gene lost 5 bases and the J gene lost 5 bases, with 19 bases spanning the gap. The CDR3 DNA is TGTGCCAGTAGTCCCCGGATGGGGGAGGAATATCAGCCCCAGCATTTT. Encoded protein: CASSPRMGEEYQPQHF.

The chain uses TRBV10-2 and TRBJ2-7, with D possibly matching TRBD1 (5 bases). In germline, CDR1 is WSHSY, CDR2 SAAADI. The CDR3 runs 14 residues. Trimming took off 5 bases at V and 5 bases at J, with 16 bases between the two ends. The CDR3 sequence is CASSIVAGWNEQYF. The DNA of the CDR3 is TGCGCCAGCAGTATTGTGGCAGGGTGGAACGAGCAGTACTTC.

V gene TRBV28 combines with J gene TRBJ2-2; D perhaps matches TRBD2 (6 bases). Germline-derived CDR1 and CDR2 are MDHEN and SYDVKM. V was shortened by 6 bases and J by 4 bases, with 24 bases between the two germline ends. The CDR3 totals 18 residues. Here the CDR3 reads CASRHGASEGPSTGELFF. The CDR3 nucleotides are TGTGCCAGCAGACACGGCGCCTCGGAGGGCCCTTCCACCGGGGAGCTGTTTTTT.

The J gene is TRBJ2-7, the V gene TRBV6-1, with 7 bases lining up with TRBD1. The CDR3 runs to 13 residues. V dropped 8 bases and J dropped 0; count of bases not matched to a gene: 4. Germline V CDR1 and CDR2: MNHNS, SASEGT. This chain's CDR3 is CASGTAISYEQYF. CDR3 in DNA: TGTGCCAGCGGGACAGCTATCTCCTACGAGCAGTACTTC.

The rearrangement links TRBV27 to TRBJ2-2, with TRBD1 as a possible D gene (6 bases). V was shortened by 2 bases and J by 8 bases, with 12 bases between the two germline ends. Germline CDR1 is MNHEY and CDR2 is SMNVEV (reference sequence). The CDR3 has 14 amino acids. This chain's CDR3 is CASSLGQLGGELFF. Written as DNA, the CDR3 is TGTGCCAGCAGTTTAGGACAGTTAGGAGGGGAGCTGTTTTTT.

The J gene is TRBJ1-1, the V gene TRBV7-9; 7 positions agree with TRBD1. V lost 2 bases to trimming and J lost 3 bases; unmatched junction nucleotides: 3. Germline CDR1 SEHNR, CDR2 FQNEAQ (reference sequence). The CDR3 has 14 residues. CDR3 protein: CASSLTTGDTEAFF. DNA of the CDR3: TGTGCCAGCAGCTTAACCACAGGGGACACTGAAGCTTTCTTT.

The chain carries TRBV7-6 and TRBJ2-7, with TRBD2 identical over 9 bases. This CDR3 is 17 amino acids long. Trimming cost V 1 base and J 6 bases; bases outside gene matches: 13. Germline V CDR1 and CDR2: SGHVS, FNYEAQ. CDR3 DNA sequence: TGTGCCAGCAGCTTAGAATTGCCTAGCGGGATATTCGTCGAGCAGTACTTC. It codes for CASSLELPSGIFVEQYF.

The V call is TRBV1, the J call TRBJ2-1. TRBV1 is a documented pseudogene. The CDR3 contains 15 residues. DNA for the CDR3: TGCACCAGCAGCCAAGATAGGCAGAAATACAATGAGCAGTTCTTC. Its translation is CTSSQDRQKYNEQFF.

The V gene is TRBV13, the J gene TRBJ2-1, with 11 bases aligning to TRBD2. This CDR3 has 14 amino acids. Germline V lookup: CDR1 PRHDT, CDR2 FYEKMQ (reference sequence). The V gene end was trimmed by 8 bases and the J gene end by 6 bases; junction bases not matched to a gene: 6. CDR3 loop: CASQTSGRPNEQFF. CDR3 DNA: TGTGCCAGCCAAACTAGCGGGAGACCCAATGAGCAGTTCTTC.

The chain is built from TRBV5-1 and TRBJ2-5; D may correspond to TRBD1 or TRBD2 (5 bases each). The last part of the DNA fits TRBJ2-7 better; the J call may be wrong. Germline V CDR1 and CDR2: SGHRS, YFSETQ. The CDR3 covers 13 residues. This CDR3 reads CASSFGTGYEQYF. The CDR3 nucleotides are TGCGCCAGCAGCTTCGGGACGGGCTACGAGCAGTACTTC.

The CDR3, as DNA: TGTGCCAGTAGGGTAACGACTAGGCTGTACAATGAGCAGTTCTTC. This encodes CASRVTTRLYNEQFF. The chain is built from TRBV19 and TRBJ2-1, with D possibly matching TRBD2 (6 bases). The ends were cut back, 6 bases at V and 4 bases at J, with 16 bases in the middle. The CDR3 contains 15 residues. Germline V gives CDR1 LNHDA, CDR2 SQIVND (reference sequence).